The rows below give T cell receptor beta chains drawn from one sample of a study of cytomegalovirus exposure and HLA in healthy donors. TCRdb's copy holds only in-frame clones and misses some; the assay was immunoSEQ multiplex PCR. The sample carries 120,000 to 150,000 clones, almost 85% recorded once. The sample was PBMCs. The receptors were sampled from a man aged 30 to 45 in good health and CMV-seropositive. CDR3s include the opening cysteine and the closing phenylalanine or tryptophan. A D gene is named only where the DNA matches it firmly. Rows give clone size only sometimes, using once, few, many, or a class for an expanded clone.

abundance,d_gene,j_gene,v_gene,CDR3nt,CDR3aa
NA,NA,TRBJ2-3,TRBV5-5,TGTGCCAGCAGCTTGGGGCAAGCCGAGAAACTAGCAAGGTACAAAGATACGCAGTATTTT,CASSLGQAEKLARYKDTQYF
NA,NA,TRBJ2-7,TRBV5-1,TGCGCCAGCAGCGGCGCGGAGGGTTTGTACGAGCAGTACTTC,CASSGAEGLYEQYF
NA,NA,TRBJ1-2,TRBV7-9,TGTGCCAGCAGGGGGCCGGGAGTCGAACGCGGCTACACCTTC,CASRGPGVERGYTF
NA,TRBD2,TRBJ2-7,TRBV9,TGTGCCAGCAGCGCTAGCGGGGGGGCCTACGAGCAGTACTTC,CASSASGGAYEQYF
NA,NA,TRBJ2-6,TRBV5-6,TGTGCCACCAATACGCCGGGGACTGGGGCCAACGTCCTGACTTTC,CATNTPGTGANVLTF
NA,NA,TRBJ2-7,TRBV11-2,TGTGCCAGCACCTTAAACAGGGCCGGGGTTGCCGAGCAGTACTTC,CASTLNRAGVAEQYF
NA,TRBD1,TRBJ1-1,TRBV18,TGTGCCAGCTCAAGACAGGGGACTGAAGCTTTCTTT,CASSRQGTEAFF
NA,NA,TRBJ2-1,TRBV7-8,TGTGCCAGCAGCTCCGGGACTTTCAATGAGCAGTTCTTC,CASSSGTFNEQFF
NA,TRBD2,TRBJ2-1,TRBV28,TGTGCCACCAGGGGACTAGCGGGGGGGCATGACTACAATGAGCAGTTCTTC,CATRGLAGGHDYNEQFF
NA,TRBD1,TRBJ2-5,TRBV5-1,TGCGCCAGCAGCTTGGGGACAGGGGGATCGGAGACCCAGTACTTC,CASSLGTGGSETQYF
once,NA,TRBJ2-7,TRBV10-3,TGTGCCATCAGGATGGAGGGCTACGAGCAGTACTTC,CAIRMEGYEQYF
NA,NA,TRBJ1-5,TRBV7-2,TGTGCCAGCAGCTTAGGTTCCGGGGTCTATCAGCCCCAGCATTTT,CASSLGSGVYQPQHF
NA,NA,TRBJ2-7,TRBV15,TGTGCCACCAGCAGAGATCATAACAGCTACGAGCAGTACTTC,CATSRDHNSYEQYF
NA,NA,TRBJ1-2,TRBV7-6,TGTGCCAGCAGCCCCGGTGCTAACTATGGCTACACCTTC,CASSPGANYGYTF
NA,NA,TRBJ2-7,TRBV11-2,TGTGCCAGCAGCTTAGCGGCTAGCGCTTACGAGCAGTACTTC,CASSLAASAYEQYF
few,TRBD2,TRBJ2-1,TRBV7-2,TGTGCCAGCAGCTTCCGACTAGCGGGGTACAATGAGCAGTTCTTC,CASSFRLAGYNEQFF
few,NA,TRBJ1-1,TRBV28,TGTGCCAGCAGTTTAAACGGTCGAGCTTTCTTT,CASSLNGRAFF
NA,TRBD1,TRBJ1-1,TRBV6-1,TGTGCCAGCAGTGTAGGAGACAGGGGGATGACGGCTGAAGCTTTCTTT,CASSVGDRGMTAEAFF
NA,TRBD1,TRBJ1-5,TRBV7-8,TGTGCCAGCAGCCACGACAGGGGTCAGCCCCAGCATTTT,CASSHDRGQPQHF
NA,NA,TRBJ1-1,TRBV5-5,TGTGCCAGCAGCTTTGCGCCGAACACTGAAGCTTTCTTT,CASSFAPNTEAFF